What follows are 26 T cell receptor beta chains derived from one specimen sequenced in a study of Tregs in tolerant kidney transplant recipients. Data came from immunoSEQ multiplex PCR; TCRdb stores just in-frame clones and leaves some out. In the table there are fewer than 2,000 clones, approximately 68% of which are singletons. Antigens for these TCRs are unknown. The specimen sequenced was CD8+ T cells from blood cultured with allogeneic cells. These receptor sequences come from a human donor in good health.

J is TRBJ2-7 and V is TRBV7-6; D call uncertain. The CDR3 loop spans 13 amino acids. Germline V CDR1 and CDR2: SGHVS, FNYEAQ. The V end lost 0 bases, the J end lost 0 bases, and 3 bases lay between the germline ends. DNA of the CDR3: TGTGCCAGCAGCTTAGCATTCTCCTACGAGCAGTACTTC. It translates to CASSLAFSYEQYF.

The table lists this clone with a count of one. This chain links TRBV4-1 with TRBJ2-5; TRBD2 might be the D (6 bases). The V gene's germline CDR1 is MGHRA and CDR2 YSYEKL. The CDR3 is 18 residues long. Deletions cut 2 bases from V and 2 bases from J, with 21 bases between. CDR3 sequence (DNA): TGCGCCAGCAGCCAACTCCAGGCGGGATCAGGCGGGCAAGAGACCCAGTACTTC. Its translation: CASSQLQAGSGGQETQYF.

J is TRBJ2-7 and V is TRBV7-9; either TRBD1 or TRBD2 may supply D (6 bases each). Per the germline V gene, CDR1 is SEHNR and CDR2 is FQNEAQ (reference sequence). The CDR3 totals 13 residues. The V end was cut by 3 bases, the J end by 6 bases, with 12 bases between. DNA of the CDR3: TGTGCCAGCAGCTTCGAGGGGGGTACCGAGCAGTACTTC. It encodes CASSFEGGTEQYF.

This sequence joins TRBV4-1 and TRBJ1-6, with D uncertain. The CDR3 is made up of 13 amino acids. Germline V gives CDR1 MGHRA, CDR2 YSYEKL. V was clipped by 6 bases and J by 9 bases, with 12 bases between them. Here the CDR3 reads CASSTIWGSPLHF. CDR3 bases: TGCGCCAGCAGTACAATTTGGGGTTCACCCCTCCACTTT.

The chain uses TRBV10-2 and TRBJ2-1; D remains ambiguous. The germline V and J ends were trimmed by 4 bases and 7 bases, with 8 bases remaining between them. The V gene's germline CDR1 is WSHSY and CDR2 SAAADI. The CDR3 consists of 12 residues. In nucleotides, the CDR3 is TGCGCCAGCAGTGGAGGTTGGAATGAGCAGTTCTTC. Its translation is CASSGGWNEQFF.

This clone turned up a few times. At one end, the junction sequence differs from germline, possibly due to a read error. V and J are TRBV4-2 and TRBJ2-1; D may be TRBD2 (5 bases). The CDR3 covers 12 residues. Looked up from germline, CDR1 is LGHNA and CDR2 is YNFKEQ. The CDR3 is CASSQDLGWRIF. As DNA, the CDR3 is TGTGCCAGCAGCCAAGATTTGGGCTGGAGGATCTTC.

This chain connects TRBV28 to TRBJ1-1; a weak D match, TRBD1 (6 bases). The CDR3 covers 15 residues. Per the germline V gene, CDR1 is MDHEN and CDR2 is SYDVKM. Trimming removed 3 bases at V and 3 bases at J, with 14 bases between. CDR3 nucleotide sequence: TGTGCCAGCAGTTTGGGGGGCACGGGCGACACTGAAGCTTTCTTT. As protein: CASSLGGTGDTEAFF.

V is TRBV9 and J is TRBJ1-5, with no clear D. With 0 bases removed from V and 6 bases from J, the gap between germline ends came to 19 bases. The V gene's germline CDR1 is SGDLS and CDR2 YYNGEE. The CDR3 runs 17 residues. CDR3 region: CASSVGDNVGWGQPQHF. CDR3 coding DNA: TGTGCCAGCAGCGTAGGCGACAATGTTGGTTGGGGTCAGCCCCAGCATTTT. The full variable domain, its missing parts supplied by reference TRBV9 and TRBJ1-5, is DSGVTQTPKHLITATGQRVTLRCSPRSGDLSVYWYQQSLDQGLQFLIQYYNGEERAKGNILERFSAQQFPDLHSELNLSSLELGDSALYFCASSVGDNVGWGQPQHFGDGTRLSIL.

This clone was detected only once. The chain carries TRBV7-7 and TRBJ2-5; TRBD1 matches 9 bases. CDR3 length: 15 residues. CDR1 is SSHAT and CDR2 is FNYEAQ in the germline V gene (reference sequence). The ends lost 5 bases at V and 5 bases at J; junction bases unmatched: 9. CDR3 in DNA: TGTGCCAGCAGCATTGGGACAGGGACAGGGGAGACCCAGTACTTC. Its protein is CASSIGTGTGETQYF.

The DNA of the CDR3 is TGTGCCAGCAGCTTAGACAATTACTACGAGCAGTACTTC. Protein sequence: CASSLDNYYEQYF. The rearrangement uses TRBV5-6 and TRBJ2-7; unclear D gene. V lost 2 bases, J lost 3 bases, and 9 bases lay in between. Germline V gene data show CDR1 as SGHDT and CDR2 as YYEEEE. The CDR3 totals 13 residues.

The chain links TRBV25-1 to TRBJ1-1; D is ambiguous. CDR1 is MGHDK, CDR2 SYGVNS, per germline. This CDR3 has 15 residues. V was shortened by 1 base and J by 6 bases, with 15 bases between the two germline ends. The CDR3 DNA reads as TGTGCCAGCAGTGAATCCCTATCCGGTCAACCTGAAGCTTTCTTT. It yields the protein CASSESLSGQPEAFF.

V usage is TRBV2 and J usage is TRBJ1-1; 9 positions match TRBD1. The CDR3 loop spans 13 amino acids. V was pared by 8 bases and J by 5 bases, with 6 bases of the junction left unmatched. Per the germline V gene, CDR1 is SNHLY and CDR2 is FYNNEI. The CDR3 sequence is CASRDRDRTEAFF. CDR3 in DNA: TGTGCCAGCCGGGACAGGGATCGAACTGAAGCTTTCTTT.

The rearrangement joins TRBV14 to TRBJ2-7; possible D gene TRBD1, 6 bases. This CDR3 contains 13 residues. Trimming shortened V by 6 bases and J by 0 bases, and 9 bases separated the two germline ends. Germline CDR1 SGHDN, CDR2 FVKESK. The CDR3 DNA reads as TGTGCCAGCAGGCACAGGGACTCCTACGAGCAGTACTTC. It is translated as CASRHRDSYEQYF.

The chain links TRBV11-3 to TRBJ2-2; D possibly matches TRBD1 or TRBD2 (6 bases each). Germline values: CDR1 SGHNT, CDR2 YENEEA. The CDR3 is 14 amino acids. The V end was cut by 0 bases, the J end by 9 bases, with 11 bases between. The CDR3 loop is CASSLDTGARELFF. CDR3 in DNA: TGTGCCAGCAGCTTAGATACGGGGGCCCGGGAGCTGTTTTTT.

This clone was recorded a few times. The CDR3 DNA reads as TGCGCCAGCAGCCCTGGACAGGGGGCGGCCTACGAGCAGTACTTC. Residues: CASSPGQGAAYEQYF. The V gene is TRBV4-1, the J gene TRBJ2-7; TRBD1 matches 11 bases. The CDR3 spans 15 residues. Germline CDR1 is MGHRA and CDR2 is YSYEKL. After removal of 4 bases from V and 2 bases from J, the junction contained 4 bases not matched to a gene.

This clone was seen only a few times. The chain carries TRBV27 and TRBJ1-2; no firm D call. V was shortened by 3 bases and J by 0 bases, with 8 bases between the two germline ends. CDR1 and CDR2 from the germline V gene are MNHEY and SMNVEV (reference sequence). There are 14 residues in the CDR3. As DNA, the CDR3 is TGTGCCAGCAGTTTTGGCAGTCCTAACTATGGCTACACCTTC. Translation gives CASSFGSPNYGYTF.

The rearrangement uses TRBV19 and TRBJ2-7; D is tentatively TRBD1 or TRBD2 (6 bases each). The CDR3 has 15 amino acids. CDR1 and CDR2 from the germline V gene are LNHDA and SQIVND (reference sequence). V dropped 3 bases and J dropped 3 bases, with 15 bases sitting between them. The DNA of the CDR3 is TGTGCCAGTAGTATGACCGGGGGCAGGATCTACGAGCAGTACTTC. As protein: CASSMTGGRIYEQYF.

The rearrangement joins TRBV4-1 to TRBJ2-1; TRBD2 matches at 11 bases. Trimming removed 5 bases from V and 7 bases from J; junction bases left unmatched: 7. The CDR3 runs 15 residues. Germline values: CDR1 MGHRA, CDR2 YSYEKL. The CDR3: CASSSLAGGSNEQFF. The DNA of the CDR3 is TGCGCCAGCAGCTCCCTAGCGGGGGGATCTAATGAGCAGTTCTTC.

The V call is TRBV21-1, the J call TRBJ2-2. TRBV21-1 has pseudogene status. The CDR3 is 15 residues long. CDR3 in amino acids: CASSKRGADTGELFF. CDR3 nucleotides: TGTGCCAGCAGCAAACGGGGCGCGGACACCGGGGAGCTGTTTTTT.

This clone has more than one count but fewer than ten. The genes are TRBV27 and TRBJ1-1; a possible D gene is TRBD1 (5 bases). Deletions cut 3 bases from V and 1 base from J, with 6 bases between. The CDR3 contains 13 residues. The germline V gene encodes CDR1 MNHEY and CDR2 SMNVEV (reference sequence). CDR3 nucleotide sequence: TGTGCCAGCAGTTTCGGGGGGAACACTGAAGCTTTCTTT. It encodes CASSFGGNTEAFF.

The chain joins TRBV4-1 to TRBJ2-7; D is possibly TRBD2 (6 bases). The germline gives CDR1 MGHRA, CDR2 YSYEKL. With 3 bases removed from V and 2 bases from J, the gap between germline ends came to 8 bases. The CDR3 totals 13 residues. The CDR3 DNA reads as TGCGCCAGCAGCCACGCGGGACCCTACGAGCAGTACTTC. Translation: CASSHAGPYEQYF.

V is TRBV5-6 and J is TRBJ2-3; no clear D. The V and J ends lost 1 base and 6 bases respectively, with 9 bases between them. Per germline, CDR1 SGHDT and CDR2 YYEEEE. This CDR3 is built from 13 residues. As DNA, the CDR3 is TGTGCCAGCAGCTTGTTTGGGGTGGATACGCAGTATTTT. It specifies CASSLFGVDTQYF.

This clone was found once. The chain uses TRBV5-8 and TRBJ2-7; 12 bases line up with TRBD1. Germline CDR1 is SGHTS and CDR2 is YDEGEE. CDR3 length: 16 residues. The ends lost 6 bases at V and 3 bases at J; junction bases unmatched: 10. This chain's CDR3 is CASNYGTGGRYYEQYF. The CDR3 DNA follows: TGTGCCAGCAACTACGGGACAGGGGGCAGATACTACGAGCAGTACTTC. Together with reference TRBV5-8 and TRBJ2-7, the CDR3 gives the full variable domain: EAGVTQSPTHLIKTRGQQATLRCSPISGHTSVYWYQQALGLGLQFLLWYDEGEERNRGNFPPRFSGRQFPNYSSELNVNALELEDSALYLCASNYGTGGRYYEQYFGPGTRLTVT.

The V gene is TRBV5-6, the J gene TRBJ2-2, with D hard to call. CDR3 length: 15 residues. V gave up 1 base and J gave up 6 bases, with 13 bases separating them. Per germline, CDR1 SGHDT and CDR2 YYEEEE. The CDR3 bases are TGTGCCAGCAGCTTGACGGGTATGGTCGCCGGGGAGCTGTTTTTT. Amino acid sequence: CASSLTGMVAGELFF.

A remark on this clone: The sample carries other DNA sequences with the same CDR3. The chain is built from TRBV4-1 and TRBJ1-5; no reliable D call. CDR3 size: 14 residues. V lost 3 bases, J lost 1 base, and 7 bases lay in between. Germline CDR1 reads MGHRA; CDR2 reads YSYEKL. In nucleotides, the CDR3 is TGCGCCAGCAGCCAGCCCCACAGCAATCAGCCCCAGCATTTT. It encodes CASSQPHSNQPQHF.

J is TRBJ1-3 and V is TRBV29-1; TRBD1 matches 8 bases. Germline lookup yields CDR1 SQVTM and CDR2 ANQGSEA. The junction had 6 bases not matched to a gene; V was cut back by 5 bases and J by 0 bases. The CDR3 length is 15 residues. The CDR3 nucleotides are TGCAGCGTTCTGACAGGGGTCACCTCTGGAAACACCATATATTTT. It encodes CSVLTGVTSGNTIYF.